The next 14 T cell receptor beta chains were all read from a single sample in a study of T cell responses to AZD1222 COVID-19 vaccine (dated by TCRdb to the early 2020s). The sample's time point label, in plain terms: baseline before first vaccination. Library creation used the immunoSEQ multiplex PCR assay. TCRdb took this table from immuneACCESS and kept in-frame rearrangements with V and J called. Such tables lack part of the clones; where checked against another copy, unresolved V genes explain under half of the gap, and the rest is unexplained. The sample table lists 200,000 or so clones, about 90% of them with a count of one. Together, the top ten hold approximately 7.7% of the sample. Sequenced material: peripheral blood, taken on day 0 of AZD1222 vaccination. These receptors were taken from an adult in good health.

This chain joins TRBV7-2 and TRBJ2-3; no firm D call. V lost 10 bases, J lost 0 bases, and 20 bases lay in between. The CDR3 contains 16 residues. The germline gives CDR1 SGHTA, CDR2 FQGNSA. CDR3 loop: CATWSDPFISTDTQYF. CDR3 DNA sequence: TGTGCCACGTGGAGCGACCCCTTTATAAGCACAGATACGCAGTATTTT.

In regard to this clone: The DNA is omitted, as the CDR3 cannot be located on it reliably, and the CDR3 follows TCRdb's listing. The CDR3: CAWGQGASYEQYF. V and J are TRBV21-1 and TRBJ2-7; TRBD1, the D gene given by the table, was not confirmed from the DNA. TRBV21-1 is described as a pseudogene. The CDR3 length is 13 residues, termini included.

V usage is TRBV5-5 and J usage is TRBJ1-2; possible D gene TRBD1, 6 bases. V was cut by 0 bases and J by 6 bases, with 21 bases left in between. The germline gives CDR1 SGHKS, CDR2 YYEKEE (reference sequence). This CDR3 is built from 17 residues. CDR3 nucleotides: TGTGCCAGCAGCTTGGCTACATCAACAGGGACTATAGATGGCTACACCTTC. Translating gives CASSLATSTGTIDGYTF.

This clone was detected once. CDR3 coding DNA: TGTGCCAGCAGCTATGGACAGGGGTGGGTCCTTGGCTACACCTTC. This gives the protein CASSYGQGWVLGYTF. This rearrangement joins TRBV5-6 to TRBJ1-2, with 9 positions matching TRBD1. The ends lost 3 bases at V and 7 bases at J; junction bases unmatched: 10. The CDR3 is made up of 15 amino acids. Germline V gene sequence: CDR1 SGHDT, CDR2 YYEEEE.

The chain carries TRBV9 and TRBJ1-2; D possibly corresponds to TRBD1 (6 bases). The ends were cut back, 3 bases at V and 4 bases at J, with 22 bases in the middle. Germline-derived CDR1 and CDR2 are SGDLS and YYNGEE. CDR3 length: 17 amino acids. This CDR3 is CASSASLGGSDIYGYTF. The CDR3 DNA is TGTGCCAGCAGCGCTTCGCTAGGGGGATCGGACATCTATGGCTACACCTTC. Full variable domain (rest looked up from reference TRBV9 and TRBJ1-2): DSGVTQTPKHLITATGQRVTLRCSPRSGDLSVYWYQQSLDQGLQFLIQYYNGEERAKGNILERFSAQQFPDLHSELNLSSLELGDSALYFCASSASLGGSDIYGYTFGSGTRLTVV.

The chain employs TRBV5-5 and TRBJ1-1, with D perhaps matching TRBD1 (5 bases). V was cut by 0 bases and J by 0 bases, with 12 bases left in between. The CDR3 totals 16 residues. CDR1 is SGHKS and CDR2 is YYEKEE in the germline V gene (reference sequence). CDR3 loop: CASSLVDSGLNTEAFF. The CDR3 region has the DNA TGTGCCAGCAGCTTGGTAGACAGCGGATTGAACACTGAAGCTTTCTTT.

In its sample, this clone was seen once. This chain joins TRBV7-6 and TRBJ1-3; D is perhaps TRBD1 (5 bases). Trimming took off 3 bases at V and 8 bases at J, with 11 bases between the two ends. The CDR3 is 13 residues long. Germline V lookup: CDR1 SGHVS, CDR2 FNYEAQ. CDR3 DNA sequence: TGTGCCAGCAGCTTGACCACCAGGGACACCATATATTTT. Amino acid sequence: CASSLTTRDTIYF.

This sequence joins TRBV27 and TRBJ1-5; unclear D gene. Trimming removed 4 bases at V and 4 bases at J, with 8 bases between. Per the germline V gene, CDR1 is MNHEY and CDR2 is SMNVEV (reference sequence). There are 13 residues in the CDR3. The CDR3 sequence: CASSSWQNQPQHF. CDR3 DNA sequence: TGTGCCAGCAGTTCCTGGCAGAATCAGCCCCAGCATTTT.

V and J are TRBV5-1 and TRBJ2-3; TRBD1 matches at 7 bases. Germline V CDR1 and CDR2: SGHRS, YFSETQ. Losses at the gene ends were 7 bases for V and 1 base for J; bases not matched to a gene: 6. The CDR3 has 14 residues. CDR3 DNA: TGCGCCAGCCACCGGGACAGAGGCACAGATACGCAGTATTTT. Translating gives CASHRDRGTDTQYF.

The chain carries TRBV11-2 and TRBJ2-7; tentatively, D is TRBD1 (6 bases). V was shortened by 1 base and J by 2 bases, with 9 bases between the two germline ends. Germline CDR1 and CDR2: SGHAT and FQNNGV. The CDR3 covers 14 residues. The CDR3: CASSLVDSTYEQYF. CDR3 DNA: TGTGCCAGCAGCTTAGTGGACAGTACCTACGAGCAGTACTTC.

The chain couples TRBV15 to TRBJ2-7, with TRBD1 as a possible D gene (5 bases). This CDR3 contains 15 residues. Trimming pared 0 bases from V and 5 bases from J, leaving 14 bases between. Germline V gives CDR1 LNHNV, CDR2 YYDKDF (reference sequence). CDR3 loop: CATSRDLTREHEQYF. CDR3 nucleotide sequence: TGTGCCACCAGCAGAGATCTAACCAGGGAACACGAGCAGTACTTC.

This chain connects TRBV11-2 to TRBJ2-3; weak D call: TRBD2 (5 bases). Germline V gene data show CDR1 as SGHAT and CDR2 as FQNNGV. The V gene lost 3 bases and the J gene lost 2 bases, with 18 bases spanning the gap. The CDR3 spans 17 residues. The CDR3 DNA is TGTGCCAGCAGCTTCACGGGGTCGAGGATTCTCACAGATACGCAGTATTTT. Translation: CASSFTGSRILTDTQYF.

The chain carries TRBV10-2 and TRBJ1-2, with D perhaps TRBD1 (5 bases). Deletions cut 5 bases from V and 1 base from J, with 8 bases between. From germline, CDR1 is WSHSY and CDR2 SAAADI. The CDR3 has 13 residues. The CDR3 DNA is TGCGCCAGCAGTTCAGGGATTAACTATGGCTACACCTTC. This codes for CASSSGINYGYTF.

The chain combines TRBV7-9 with TRBJ2-5; 12 bases match TRBD2. The V gene's germline CDR1 is SEHNR and CDR2 FQNEAQ (reference sequence). The CDR3 length is 14 residues. J lost 4 bases, V lost 6 bases, and 3 bases had no gene match. The CDR3 coding sequence is TGTGCCAGCAGTTCACTAGCGGGGGGAGAGACCCAGTACTTC. As protein: CASSSLAGGETQYF.